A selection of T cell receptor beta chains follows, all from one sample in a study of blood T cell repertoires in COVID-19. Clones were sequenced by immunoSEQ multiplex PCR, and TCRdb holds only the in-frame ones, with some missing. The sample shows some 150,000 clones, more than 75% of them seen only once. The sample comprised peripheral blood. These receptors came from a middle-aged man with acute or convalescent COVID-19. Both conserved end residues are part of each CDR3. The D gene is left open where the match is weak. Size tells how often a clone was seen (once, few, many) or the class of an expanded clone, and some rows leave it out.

CASSLGTGGKTQYF	TGTGCCAGCAGCTTAGGAACAGGGGGAAAGACCCAGTACTTC	TRBD1	TRBV7-8	TRBJ2-5	-
CASKQTGTGGHGYTF	TGCGCCAGTAAGCAAACCGGGACAGGGGGACATGGCTACACCTTC	TRBD1	TRBV5-1	TRBJ1-2	-
CASSFPGKGNQPQHF	TGTGCCAGCAGTTTTCCCGGGAAAGGCAATCAGCCCCAGCATTTT	-	TRBV28	TRBJ1-5	-
CASSPTPRATTYNEQFF	TGCGCCAGCAGCCCAACCCCGAGGGCCACAACCTACAATGAGCAGTTCTTC	-	TRBV4-1	TRBJ2-1	-
CASSSRGQETQYF	TGTGCCAGCAGCTCCAGGGGGCAAGAGACCCAGTACTTC	TRBD1	TRBV5-5	TRBJ2-5	-
CASTSKDRVPNEQFF	TGTGCCAGCACCTCTAAGGACAGGGTGCCTAATGAGCAGTTCTTC	TRBD1	TRBV16	TRBJ2-1	-
CASSELGTEINQPQHF	TGTGCCAGCAGTGAATTAGGGACAGAAATTAATCAGCCCCAGCATTTT	TRBD1	TRBV2	TRBJ1-5	-
CASSQGRRGDEQFF	TGCGCCAGCAGCCAAGGGAGGCGGGGGGACGAGCAGTTCTTC	TRBD2	TRBV4-1	TRBJ2-1	once
CASSLARGLSADTQYF	TGTGCCAGCAGCTTAGCCAGGGGGCTGTCTGCAGATACGCAGTATTTT	TRBD1	TRBV7-9	TRBJ2-3	-
CASSPIPSGEGAFF	TGTGCCAGCTCACCAATTCCATCCGGAGAAGGAGCTTTCTTT	-	TRBV18	TRBJ1-1	-
CASSPPSGLYTEAFF	TGTGCCAGCTCACCACCATCAGGGCTCTACACTGAAGCTTTCTTT	-	TRBV18	TRBJ1-1	-
CASSQLPPRPLAGGKNTGELFF	TGTGCCAGCAGCCAACTACCCCCTCGGCCCTTAGCGGGGGGCAAGAACACCGGGGAGCTGTTTTTT	TRBD2	TRBV7-6	TRBJ2-2	-
CASSYSGTAGNTIYF	TGTGCCAGCAGTTACTCCGGGACAGCTGGAAACACCATATATTTT	TRBD1	TRBV6-5	TRBJ1-3	-
CASSLGQGTEAFF	TGTGCCAGCAGTCTCGGACAGGGGACTGAAGCTTTCTTT	TRBD1	TRBV2	TRBJ1-1	-
CASLPDRGNTEAFF	TGTGCCAGCCTTCCCGACAGGGGCAACACTGAAGCTTTCTTT	TRBD1	TRBV2	TRBJ1-1	-
CASSSWGGTGELFF	TGCGCCAGCAGCTCCTGGGGAGGCACCGGGGAGCTGTTTTTT	-	TRBV5-1	TRBJ2-2	-
CASTLETGVGNTIYF	TGTGCCAGCACCCTCGAGACAGGGGTTGGAAACACCATATATTTT	TRBD1	TRBV2	TRBJ1-3	-
CASGFGGIGGYTF	TGTGCCAGCGGCTTCGGGGGGATAGGTGGCTACACCTTC	-	TRBV5-6	TRBJ1-2	-
CASSPLNPGNTGELFF	TGTGCCAGCTCACCATTAAATCCGGGGAACACCGGGGAGCTGTTTTTT	-	TRBV18	TRBJ2-2	-
CASSDRNTGELFF	TGTGCCAGCTCTGACAGGAACACCGGGGAGCTGTTTTTT	-	TRBV6-5	TRBJ2-2	-
CASSLLSPGESPLHF	TGTGCCAGCAGCTTATTATCGCCCGGGGAATCACCCCTCCACTTT	-	TRBV7-9	TRBJ1-6	-
CASSQSDQGTSYGYTF	TGTGCCAGCTCACAGAGCGATCAGGGTACCTCCTATGGCTACACCTTC	-	TRBV18	TRBJ1-2	-
CASSYPMTGYNSPLHF	TGTGCCAGCAGTTACCCGATGACAGGGTACAATTCACCCCTCCACTTT	TRBD1	TRBV6-2/TRBV6-3	TRBJ1-6	-
CAISSPDQTGKGEQFF	TGTGCCATCAGTTCACCCGATCAGACAGGGAAAGGGGAGCAGTTCTTC	TRBD1	TRBV10-3	TRBJ2-1	few
CASSGGNQPQHF	TGTGCCAGCAGCGGAGGCAATCAGCCCCAGCATTTT	-	TRBV11-2	TRBJ1-5	-
CASSFIQDYGYTF	TGTGCCAGCAGCTTCATTCAGGACTATGGCTACACCTTC	-	TRBV7-2	TRBJ1-2	-
CASSLGQIINSPLHF	TGTGCCAGCAGCTTGGGACAGATCATAAATTCACCCCTCCACTTT	TRBD1	TRBV13	TRBJ1-6	-
CATSRDFLVTYEQYF	TGTGCCACCAGCAGAGATTTTTTAGTAACCTACGAGCAGTACTTC	-	TRBV15	TRBJ2-7	few
CASSSRDSDQETQYF	TGTGCCAGCAGCTCAAGGGACTCAGACCAAGAGACCCAGTACTTC	-	TRBV7-3	TRBJ2-5	-
CASSLDRGSNQPQHF	TGTGCCAGCAGTCTTGACAGGGGAAGCAATCAGCCCCAGCATTTT	TRBD1	TRBV6-5	TRBJ1-5	-
CASSPDRTNTGELFF	TGTGCCAGCAGCCCGGACAGAACAAACACCGGGGAGCTGTTTTTT	-	TRBV7-2	TRBJ2-2	-
CASSKGAPSSYNSPLHF	TGTGCCAGCAGCAAGGGGGCCCCGAGCTCCTATAATTCACCCCTCCACTTT	TRBD1	TRBV5-5	TRBJ1-6	-
CASSLGPGDRGEEQYF	TGTGCCAGCAGTTTAGGTCCGGGGGACAGGGGTGAGGAGCAGTACTTC	TRBD1	TRBV28	TRBJ2-7	-
CASQGIREGLYSPLHF	TGTGCCAGTCAGGGGATACGGGAGGGTTTGTATTCACCCCTCCACTTT	-	TRBV7-6	TRBJ1-6	-
CATSRDQPGTNTEAFF	TGTGCCACCAGCAGAGATCAGCCAGGGACTAACACTGAAGCTTTCTTT	-	TRBV15	TRBJ1-1	-
CASLSSGANVLTF	TGCGCCAGTTTGAGCTCTGGGGCCAACGTCCTGACTTTC	-	TRBV5-1	TRBJ2-6	-
CASSDGQSGAFF	TGTGCCAGCAGTGATGGACAGTCTGGAGCTTTCTTT	-	TRBV6-1	TRBJ1-1	-
CASSNPGLNYGYTF	TGTGCCAGCTCGAACCCAGGCTTAAACTATGGCTACACCTTC	-	TRBV28	TRBJ1-2	-
CARGDTEAFF	TGTGCCAGGGGGGACACTGAAGCTTTCTTT	-	TRBV24-1	TRBJ1-1	-
CASSQRDASPLHF	TGTGCCAGCAGCCAACGAGATGCTTCACCCCTCCACTTT	-	TRBV4-2	TRBJ1-6	-
CASSVDMGQGKSPLHF	TGTGCCAGCAGTGTTGACATGGGACAGGGGAAATCACCCCTCCACTTT	TRBD1	TRBV2	TRBJ1-6	-
CASSEAGNTIYF	TGTGCCAGCAGCGAAGCCGGAAACACCATATATTTT	-	TRBV6-2/TRBV6-3	TRBJ1-3	-